The rows below give T cell receptor beta chains drawn from one sample of a study of T cells in localized non-small cell lung cancer. Only in-frame clones appear in the TCRdb table, and some are missing; sequencing was by immunoSEQ multiplex PCR. This table has roughly 2,700 clones, approximately 30% appearing once. The material sequenced was normal lung tissue next to the tumor, taken before any cancer treatment. Every receptor here comes from an older female donor with stage I squamous cell lung carcinoma. Both conserved end residues are part of each CDR3. A D gene is named only where the DNA matches it firmly. Clone sizes are given selectively: once, few, many, or a class where the clone is expanded.

few	.	TRBV28	TRBJ1-1	CASRDQSVGGTEAFF	TGTGCCAGCAGGGACCAATCCGTGGGAGGCACTGAAGCTTTCTTT
few	TRBD1	TRBV9	TRBJ2-3	CASSVLKSGTGKTDTQYF	TGTGCCAGCAGCGTGCTTAAAAGCGGGACAGGGAAAACAGATACGCAGTATTTT
medium-sized	.	TRBV28	TRBJ1-2	CASSHGQSYGYTF	TGTGCCAGCAGTCATGGACAGAGCTATGGCTACACCTTC
medium-sized	TRBD2	TRBV6-7	TRBJ2-3	CASSVLADSTDTQYF	TGTGCCAGCAGTGTACTAGCGGATAGCACAGATACGCAGTATTTT
large	.	TRBV29-1	TRBJ2-1	CSVGRGVAYNEQFF	TGCAGCGTTGGGAGGGGGGTGGCCTACAATGAGCAGTTCTTC
.	.	TRBV4-1	TRBJ2-7	CASSQGPGAGEQYF	TGCGCCAGCAGCCAAGGCCCAGGGGCGGGGGAGCAGTACTTC
few	TRBD1	TRBV14	TRBJ2-6	CASSLTYGTGGSGANVLTF	TGTGCCAGCAGCCTAACCTACGGGACAGGGGGCTCTGGGGCCAACGTCCTGACTTTC
.	TRBD2	TRBV19	TRBJ2-1	CASSIFAGGEQFF	TGTGCCAGTAGTATTTTTGCGGGAGGGGAGCAGTTCTTC
large	TRBD1	TRBV28	TRBJ1-1	CASSLLRDSGNTEAFF	TGTGCCAGCAGTTTACTCCGGGACAGCGGGAACACTGAAGCTTTCTTT
few	.	TRBV4-1	TRBJ2-2	CASSHTTANTGELFF	TGCGCCAGCAGCCACACGACAGCGAACACCGGGGAGCTGTTTTTT
once	.	TRBV28	TRBJ1-5	CASSLSSRLQNNQPQHF	TGTGCCAGCAGTTTATCGTCTCGTTTACAGAACAATCAGCCCCAGCATTTT
.	.	TRBV9	TRBJ1-3	CASCINRNTIYF	TGTGCCAGCTGCATTAATCGAAACACCATATATTTT
.	TRBD2	TRBV18	TRBJ2-1	CASSSSGVYNEQFF	TGTGCCAGCTCAAGTAGCGGGGTCTACAATGAGCAGTTCTTC
large	TRBD2	TRBV9	TRBJ2-1	CASSVGAGAGEQFF	TGTGCCAGCAGCGTAGGGGCGGGAGCGGGGGAGCAGTTCTTC
.	.	TRBV5-1	TRBJ2-5	CASKGVSGTGETQYF	TGCGCCAGCAAAGGGGTATCGGGGACGGGGGAGACCCAGTACTTC
.	.	TRBV28	TRBJ2-5	CASSFALASVVKETQYF	TGTGCCAGCAGTTTCGCCCTAGCCTCAGTAGTAAAAGAGACCCAGTACTTC
.	TRBD2	TRBV19	TRBJ2-3	CASTSGEGTDTQYF	TGTGCCAGTACTAGCGGAGAAGGCACAGATACGCAGTATTTT
once	TRBD2	TRBV28	TRBJ2-1	CASSPLLAGPYNEQFF	TGTGCCAGCAGTCCCCTCTTAGCGGGACCCTACAATGAGCAGTTCTTC
.	.	TRBV5-1	TRBJ2-3	CASSRRRGSTDTQYF	TGCGCCAGCAGCAGGCGGCGGGGCAGCACAGATACGCAGTATTTT
.	.	TRBV18	TRBJ2-5	CASSPNLQETQYF	TGTGCCAGCTCACCGAACCTACAAGAGACCCAGTACTTC
few	.	TRBV6-8	TRBJ2-1	CASSSDPSSYNEQFF	TGTGCCAGCTCAAGCGACCCCAGCTCCTACAATGAGCAGTTCTTC
.	.	TRBV30	TRBJ2-6	CAWRVLGNSGANVLTF	TGTGCCTGGAGGGTGCTTGGGAACTCTGGGGCCAACGTCCTGACTTTC
.	.	TRBV6-8	TRBJ2-1	CASIQSPRNEQFF	TGTGCCAGCATCCAATCGCCTCGGAATGAGCAGTTCTTC
few	TRBD2	TRBV6-8	TRBJ2-1	CASKPSGSNEQFF	TGTGCCAGCAAGCCTAGCGGGAGCAATGAGCAGTTCTTC
few	TRBD1	TRBV6-8	TRBJ2-6	CASSRTGAFSGANVLTF	TGTGCCAGCAGCCGGACAGGGGCATTCTCTGGGGCCAACGTCCTGACTTTC
.	.	TRBV4-1	TRBJ2-7	CASSQGTEFSYEQYF	TGCGCCAGCAGCCAAGGGACAGAATTTTCCTACGAGCAGTACTTC
.	.	TRBV6-8	TRBJ1-5	CASSYSRDVGPGWPQHF	TGTGCCAGCAGTTACTCACGGGACGTGGGTCCAGGGTGGCCCCAGCATTTT
.	TRBD2	TRBV29-1	TRBJ2-1	CSVEEASGTYNEQFF	TGCAGCGTTGAAGAGGCTAGCGGAACCTACAATGAGCAGTTCTTC
.	.	TRBV6-8	TRBJ2-7	CASSPRTPPTHEQYF	TGTGCCAGCAGTCCCCGGACCCCTCCGACCCACGAGCAGTACTTC
few	TRBD1	TRBV6-8	TRBJ1-2	CASSDRAKLPGYTF	TGTGCCAGCAGTGACAGGGCGAAACTCCCTGGCTACACCTTC
many	TRBD2	TRBV7-7	TRBJ2-3	CASSAGTSGRTDTQYF	TGTGCCAGCAGCGCCGGGACTAGCGGGAGAACAGATACGCAGTATTTT
.	TRBD2	TRBV28	TRBJ2-4	CASSLSGTSQNIQYF	TGTGCCAGCAGTTTATCTGGGACTAGTCAGAACATTCAGTACTTC
.	TRBD2	TRBV28	TRBJ2-7	CASRGLADSYEQYF	TGTGCCAGCAGGGGACTAGCGGACTCCTACGAGCAGTACTTC
few	.	TRBV6-8	TRBJ1-2	CASSPAGGGDYGYTF	TGTGCCAGCAGTCCCGCGGGAGGGGGGGACTATGGCTACACCTTC
few	.	TRBV15	TRBJ2-7	CATSRDVTGIHYEQYF	TGTGCCACCAGCAGAGATGTGACTGGAATCCACTACGAGCAGTACTTC
few	.	TRBV28	TRBJ1-1	CASRERGTEAFF	TGTGCCAGCAGAGAGAGAGGCACTGAAGCTTTCTTT
medium-sized	.	TRBV11-3	TRBJ1-1	CASSSQPGTPHMNTEAFF	TGTGCCAGCAGCTCCCAACCGGGGACACCACACATGAACACTGAAGCTTTCTTT
.	TRBD2	TRBV6-8	TRBJ2-5	CASSSGLAGPETQYF	TGTGCCAGCAGTTCGGGACTAGCGGGACCAGAGACCCAGTACTTC
.	.	TRBV18	TRBJ2-2	CASSPLDTGELFF	TGTGCCAGCTCACCACTTGACACCGGGGAGCTGTTTTTT
.	.	TRBV18	TRBJ2-2	CASSPRARNTGELFF	TGTGCCAGCTCACCACGCGCCAGGAACACCGGGGAGCTGTTTTTT
.	TRBD1	TRBV14	TRBJ1-3	CASSIQKTGGGNTIYF	TGTGCCAGCAGCATACAGAAAACAGGGGGCGGAAACACCATATATTTT
.	TRBD2	TRBV6-8	TRBJ2-7	CAISRLAGGLSYEQYF	TGTGCCATCAGTCGGCTAGCGGGAGGTCTGTCCTACGAGCAGTACTTC